The text below deals with one T cell receptor beta chain. The antigen is undetermined. Deletions cut 6 bases from V and 0 bases from J, with 8 bases between. Germline V lookup: CDR1 SEHNR, CDR2 FQNEAQ (reference sequence). This CDR3 has 13 residues. The data were obtained in a study of T cell repertoires in cytomegalovirus infection. As for the study in general: CMV infection and matching HLA type were both indicated by public TCR beta signatures. Whole-study findings and limits: CMV carriers with the relevant HLA were identified by cumulative public TCR beta family frequency.

MiXCR, applied by TCRdb to the reads, yields one record per CDR3 protein. The sample contains about 770,000 distinct CDR3 sequences, 25% to 35% of which appear only once. The sequenced sample was cultured CD8+ T cells from PBMCs, obtained from culture after CMV antigen stimulation. This receptor was obtained from a human donor in good health (CMV status not recorded). Some clones in this sample may be carry-over from other donors' samples. This chain uses TRBV7-9 with TRBJ2-5; D call uncertain. The CDR3 protein is CASRVEYQETQYF. The CDR3 DNA reads as TGTGCCAGCAGAGTAGAGTACCAAGAGACCCAGTACTTC.